This entry concerns a single T cell receptor (beta chain). The V end lost 4 bases, the J end lost 9 bases, and 16 bases lay between the germline ends. CDR3 length: 13 residues. CDR1 is SGHDT, CDR2 YYEEEE, per germline. This sample stems from a study of blood T cell repertoires in COVID-19. The method was immunoSEQ multiplex PCR; TCRdb's version includes in-frame clones alone and lacks a portion of them. The table has fewer than 250,000 clones, roughly nine tenths seen once. The J gene is TRBJ1-1, the V gene TRBV5-6; a weak D match, TRBD1 (5 bases). The sequence was obtained from a man aged 30-40 years who had recovered from COVID-19. Sequencing input: PBMCs or T cells enriched from blood (not recorded which). CDR3 DNA: TGTGCCAGCAGCCCCGCACGGGGGGTTAAAGCTTTCTTT. As protein: CASSPARGVKAFF. The whole variable domain, remainder taken from reference TRBV5-6 and TRBJ1-1, is DAGVTQSPTHLIKTRGQQVTLRCSPKSGHDTVSWYQQALGQGPQFIFQYYEEEERQRGNFPDRFSGHQFPNYSSELNVNALLLGDSALYLCASSPARGVKAFFGQGTRLTVV.